The clone carrying this T cell receptor (beta chain) has ten or more counts. Ahead of thyroid surgery, no patient had received treatment of any kind. CDR3 length: 13 amino acids. Germline loops: CDR1 SGHDN, CDR2 FVKESK. V was clipped by 0 bases and J by 4 bases, with 6 bases between them. The data derive from a study of metastatic and nonmetastatic thyroid tumors. MiXCR was used by TCRdb to re-call the PCR reads. The sample lists almost 35,000 clones; about a sixth were seen once. The sample consisted of blood. The sequence was obtained from a female donor with papillary thyroid cancer or a benign thyroid nodule (not recorded which). Some clones in this sample may be carry-over from other donors' samples. The rearrangement joins TRBV14 to TRBJ1-2; D ambiguous. The CDR3 reads CASSQDLSYGYTF. As DNA, the CDR3 is TGTGCCAGCAGCCAAGATCTAAGCTATGGCTACACCTTC.